Described below is a single T cell receptor beta chain sequence and its context. The data were taken from a study of blood T cell repertoires in COVID-19. Study overall: Acute-phase and convalescent COVID-19 samples originated in the United States, Italy and Spain.

Authors' analysis steps: Cell counts per sample came from amplifying reference gene primers. Profiled with immunoSEQ multiplex PCR; TCRdb holds only in-frame clones, not every one. The V and J calls and clone size come from that table; D and trimming were worked out from the DNA. The sample consists of about 230,000 clones, 75% to 85% of them appearing once. Trimming shortened V by 4 bases and J by 5 bases, and 9 bases separated the two germline ends. CDR3 length: 13 residues. Looked up from germline, CDR1 is KGHSH and CDR2 is LQKENI. The TCR originated in a woman aged 45-65 years with acute or convalescent COVID-19. Source material: peripheral blood. The chain couples TRBV18 to TRBJ2-1, with D possibly being TRBD2 (6 bases). CDR3 residues: CASSQDYDNEQFF. In DNA form, the CDR3 reads TGTGCCAGCTCACAGGACTACGACAATGAGCAGTTCTTC. Complete variable domain (other parts from reference TRBV18 and TRBJ2-1): NAGVMQNPRHLVRRRGQEARLRCSPMKGHSHVYWYRQLPEEGLKFMVYLQKENIIDESGMPKERFSAEFPKEGPSILRIQQVVRGDSAAYFCASSQDYDNEQFFGPGTRLTVL.